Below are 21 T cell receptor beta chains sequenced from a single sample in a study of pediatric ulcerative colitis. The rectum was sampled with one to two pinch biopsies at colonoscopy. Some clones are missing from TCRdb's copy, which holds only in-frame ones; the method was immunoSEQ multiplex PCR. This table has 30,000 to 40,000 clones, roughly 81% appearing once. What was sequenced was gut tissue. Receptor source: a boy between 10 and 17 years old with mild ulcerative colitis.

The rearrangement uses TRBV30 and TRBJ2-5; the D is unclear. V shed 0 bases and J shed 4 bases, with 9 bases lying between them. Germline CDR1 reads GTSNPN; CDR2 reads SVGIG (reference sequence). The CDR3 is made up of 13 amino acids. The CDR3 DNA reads TGTGCCTGGAGTGTACTTGAAAGAGAGACCCAGTACTTC. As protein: CAWSVLERETQYF.

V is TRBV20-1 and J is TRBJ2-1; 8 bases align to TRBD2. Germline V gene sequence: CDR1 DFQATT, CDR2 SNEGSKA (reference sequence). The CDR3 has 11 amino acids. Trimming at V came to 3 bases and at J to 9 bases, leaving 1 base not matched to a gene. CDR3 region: CSASRGGEQFF. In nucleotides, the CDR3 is TGCAGTGCTAGCCGGGGGGGTGAGCAGTTCTTC.

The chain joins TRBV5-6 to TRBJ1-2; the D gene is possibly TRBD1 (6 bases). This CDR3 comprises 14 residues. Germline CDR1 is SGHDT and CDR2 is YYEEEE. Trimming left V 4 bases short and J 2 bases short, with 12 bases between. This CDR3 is CASSLTGGNYGYTF. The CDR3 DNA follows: TGTGCCAGCAGCCTAACGGGGGGCAACTATGGCTACACCTTC.

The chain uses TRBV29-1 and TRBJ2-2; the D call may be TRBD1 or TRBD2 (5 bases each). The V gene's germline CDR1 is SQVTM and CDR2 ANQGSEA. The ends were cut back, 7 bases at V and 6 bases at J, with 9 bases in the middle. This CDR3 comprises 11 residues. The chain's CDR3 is CSARGAGELFF. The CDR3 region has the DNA TGCAGCGCTAGAGGGGCCGGGGAGCTGTTTTTT.

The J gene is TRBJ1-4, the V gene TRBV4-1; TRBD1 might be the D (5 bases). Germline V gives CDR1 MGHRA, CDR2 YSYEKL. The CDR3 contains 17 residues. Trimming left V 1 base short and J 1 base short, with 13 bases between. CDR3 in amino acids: CASSQGAGIRTNEKLFF. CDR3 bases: TGCGCCAGCAGCCAAGGGGCAGGGATACGAACTAATGAAAAACTGTTTTTT.

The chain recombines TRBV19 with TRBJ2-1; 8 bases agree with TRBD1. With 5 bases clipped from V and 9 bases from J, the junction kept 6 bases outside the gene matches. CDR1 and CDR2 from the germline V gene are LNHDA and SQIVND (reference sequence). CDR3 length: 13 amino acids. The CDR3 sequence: CASSFGQGGEQFF. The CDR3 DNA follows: TGTGCCAGTAGTTTCGGACAGGGTGGTGAGCAGTTCTTC.

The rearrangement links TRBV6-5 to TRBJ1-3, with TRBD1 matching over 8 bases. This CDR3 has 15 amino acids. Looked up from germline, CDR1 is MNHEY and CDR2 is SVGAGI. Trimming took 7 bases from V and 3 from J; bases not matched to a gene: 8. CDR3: CASTRTGKGGNTIYF. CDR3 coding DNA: TGTGCCAGCACTCGGACAGGGAAAGGTGGAAACACCATATATTTT.

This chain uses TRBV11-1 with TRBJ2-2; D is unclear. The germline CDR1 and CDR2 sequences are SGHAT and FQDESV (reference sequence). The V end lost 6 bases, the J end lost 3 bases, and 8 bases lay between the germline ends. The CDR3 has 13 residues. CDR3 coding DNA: TGTGCCAGCAGGGGCCAGTACACCGGGGAGCTGTTTTTT. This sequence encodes CASRGQYTGELFF.

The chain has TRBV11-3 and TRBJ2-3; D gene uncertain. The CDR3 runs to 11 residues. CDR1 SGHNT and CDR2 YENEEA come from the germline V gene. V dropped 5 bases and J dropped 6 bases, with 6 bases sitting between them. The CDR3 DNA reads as TGTGCCAGCAGCAAGGCGGATACGCAGTATTTT. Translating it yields CASSKADTQYF.

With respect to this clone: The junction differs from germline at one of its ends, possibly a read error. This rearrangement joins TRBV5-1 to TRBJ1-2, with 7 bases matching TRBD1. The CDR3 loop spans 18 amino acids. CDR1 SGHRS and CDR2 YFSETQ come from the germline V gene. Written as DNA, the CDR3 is TGCGCCAGCACCTTGGCGGGTTCTCCGGGACAGTCCTTCTATGGCTACACCTTC. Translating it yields CASTLAGSPGQSFYGYTF.

This chain's CDR3 is CASSWRDGTGELFF. In nucleotides, the CDR3 is TGCGCCAGCAGCTGGAGGGATGGCACCGGGGAGCTGTTTTTT. The chain is built from TRBV5-1 and TRBJ2-2; D may be TRBD2 (6 bases). Germline V lookup: CDR1 SGHRS, CDR2 YFSETQ. V was clipped by 3 bases and J by 4 bases, with 10 bases between them. CDR3 length: 14 amino acids. The whole variable domain, remainder taken from reference TRBV5-1 and TRBJ2-2, is KAGVTQTPRYLIKTRGQQVTLSCSPISGHRSVSWYQQTPGQGLQFLFEYFSETQRNKGNFPGRFSGRQFSNSRSEMNVSTLELGDSALYLCASSWRDGTGELFFGEGSRLTVL.

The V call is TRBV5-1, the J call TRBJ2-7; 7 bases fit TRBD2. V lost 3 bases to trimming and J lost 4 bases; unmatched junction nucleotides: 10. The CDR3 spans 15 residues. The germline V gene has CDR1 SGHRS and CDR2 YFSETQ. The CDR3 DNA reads TGCGCCAGCAGCTCCGGGGGGACGGAACAGTACGAGCAGTACTTC. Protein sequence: CASSSGGTEQYEQYF.

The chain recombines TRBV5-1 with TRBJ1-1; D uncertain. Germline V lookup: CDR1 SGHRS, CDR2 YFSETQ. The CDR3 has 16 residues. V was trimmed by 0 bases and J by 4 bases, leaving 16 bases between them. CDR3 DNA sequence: TGCGCCAGCAGCTTGGTTGTTAGGGCCGAGGGCACTGAAGCTTTCTTT. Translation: CASSLVVRAEGTEAFF. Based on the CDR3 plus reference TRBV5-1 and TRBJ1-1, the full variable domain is KAGVTQTPRYLIKTRGQQVTLSCSPISGHRSVSWYQQTPGQGLQFLFEYFSETQRNKGNFPGRFSGRQFSNSRSEMNVSTLELGDSALYLCASSLVVRAEGTEAFFGQGTRLTVV.

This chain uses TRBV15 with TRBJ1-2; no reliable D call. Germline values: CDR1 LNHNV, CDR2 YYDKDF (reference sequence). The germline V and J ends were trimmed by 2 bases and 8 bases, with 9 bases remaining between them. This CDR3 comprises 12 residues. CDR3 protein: CATSRPEMGYTF. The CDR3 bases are TGTGCCACCAGCAGACCTGAAATGGGCTACACCTTC. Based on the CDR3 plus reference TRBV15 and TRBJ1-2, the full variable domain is DAMVIQNPRYQVTQFGKPVTLSCSQTLNHNVMYWYQQKSSQAPKLLFHYYDKDFNNEADTPDNFQSRRPNTSFCFLDIRSPGLGDTAMYLCATSRPEMGYTFGSGTRLTVV.

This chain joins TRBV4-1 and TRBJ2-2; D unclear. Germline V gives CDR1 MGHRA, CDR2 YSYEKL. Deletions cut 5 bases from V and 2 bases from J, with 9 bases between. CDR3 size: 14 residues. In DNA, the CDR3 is TGCGCCAGCAGCTACTACTTAAACACCGGGGAGCTGTTTTTT. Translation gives CASSYYLNTGELFF.

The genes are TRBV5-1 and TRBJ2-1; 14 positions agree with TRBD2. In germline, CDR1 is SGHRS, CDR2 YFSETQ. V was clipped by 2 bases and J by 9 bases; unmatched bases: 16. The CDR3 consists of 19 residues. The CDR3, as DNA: TGCGCCAGCAGCTTCGGAGGGACTAGCGGGGGAATATCCTCGGGTGAGCAGTTCTTC. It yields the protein CASSFGGTSGGISSGEQFF.

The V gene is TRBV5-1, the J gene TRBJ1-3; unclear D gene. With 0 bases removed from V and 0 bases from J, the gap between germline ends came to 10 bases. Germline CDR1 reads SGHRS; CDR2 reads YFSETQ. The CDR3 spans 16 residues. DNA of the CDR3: TGCGCCAGCAGCTTGGGTGGCGGCTACTCTGGAAACACCATATATTTT. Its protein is CASSLGGGYSGNTIYF. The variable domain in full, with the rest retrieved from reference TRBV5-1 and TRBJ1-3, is KAGVTQTPRYLIKTRGQQVTLSCSPISGHRSVSWYQQTPGQGLQFLFEYFSETQRNKGNFPGRFSGRQFSNSRSEMNVSTLELGDSALYLCASSLGGGYSGNTIYFGEGSWLTVV.

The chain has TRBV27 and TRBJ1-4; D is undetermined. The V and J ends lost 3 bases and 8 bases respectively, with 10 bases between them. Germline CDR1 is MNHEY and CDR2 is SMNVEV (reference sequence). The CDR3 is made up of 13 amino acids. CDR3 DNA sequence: TGTGCCAGCAGTTTTAAGGACGGCGAAAAACTGTTTTTT. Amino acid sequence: CASSFKDGEKLFF.

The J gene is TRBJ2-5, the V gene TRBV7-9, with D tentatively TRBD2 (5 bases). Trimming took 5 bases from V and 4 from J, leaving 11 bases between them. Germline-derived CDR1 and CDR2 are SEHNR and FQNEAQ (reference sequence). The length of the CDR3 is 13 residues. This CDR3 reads CASSATRVETQYF. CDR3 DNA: TGTGCCAGCAGCGCCACTAGAGTAGAGACCCAGTACTTC.

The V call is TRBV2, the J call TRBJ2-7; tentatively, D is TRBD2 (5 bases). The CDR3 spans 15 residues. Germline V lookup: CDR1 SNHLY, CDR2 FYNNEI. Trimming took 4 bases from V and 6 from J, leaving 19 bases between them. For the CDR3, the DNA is TGTGCCAGCAGTGTCTATGGAGGTACAGTTCGCGAGCAGTACTTC. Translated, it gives CASSVYGGTVREQYF.

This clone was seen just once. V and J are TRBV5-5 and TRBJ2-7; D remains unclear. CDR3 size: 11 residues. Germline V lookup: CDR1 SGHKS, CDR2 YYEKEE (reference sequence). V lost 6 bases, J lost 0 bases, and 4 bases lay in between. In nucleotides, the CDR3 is TGTGCCAGCACCAACTCCTACGAGCAGTACTTC. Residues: CASTNSYEQYF.